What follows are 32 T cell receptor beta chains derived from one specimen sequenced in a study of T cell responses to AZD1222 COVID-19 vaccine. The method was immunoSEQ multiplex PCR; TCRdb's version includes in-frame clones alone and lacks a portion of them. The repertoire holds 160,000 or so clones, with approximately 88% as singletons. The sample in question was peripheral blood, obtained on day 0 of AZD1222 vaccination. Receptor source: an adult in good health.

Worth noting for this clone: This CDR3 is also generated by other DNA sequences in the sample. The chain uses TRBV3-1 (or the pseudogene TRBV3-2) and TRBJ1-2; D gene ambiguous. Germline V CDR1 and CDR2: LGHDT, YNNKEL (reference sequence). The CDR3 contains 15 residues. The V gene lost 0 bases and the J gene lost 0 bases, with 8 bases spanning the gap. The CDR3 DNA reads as TGTGCCAGCAGCCAAGATGGCAGGCCTAACTATGGCTACACCTTC. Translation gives CASSQDGRPNYGYTF.

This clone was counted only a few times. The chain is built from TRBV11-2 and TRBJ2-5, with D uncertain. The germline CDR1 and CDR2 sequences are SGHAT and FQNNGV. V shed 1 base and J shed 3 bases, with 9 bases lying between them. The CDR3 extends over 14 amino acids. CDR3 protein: CASSLGPAKETQYF. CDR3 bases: TGTGCCAGCAGCTTAGGTCCAGCTAAAGAGACCCAGTACTTC.

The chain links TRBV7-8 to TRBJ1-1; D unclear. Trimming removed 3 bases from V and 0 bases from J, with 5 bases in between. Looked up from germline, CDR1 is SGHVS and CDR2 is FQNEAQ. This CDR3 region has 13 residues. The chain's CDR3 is CASSFGLNTEAFF. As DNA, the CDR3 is TGTGCCAGCAGCTTTGGGTTGAACACTGAAGCTTTCTTT. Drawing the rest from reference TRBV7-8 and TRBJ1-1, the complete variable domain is GAGVSQSPRYKVAKRGQDVALRCDPISGHVSLFWYQQALGQGPEFLTYFQNEAQLDKSGLPSDRFFAERPEGSVSTLKIQRTQQEDSAVYLCASSFGLNTEAFFGQGTRLTVV.

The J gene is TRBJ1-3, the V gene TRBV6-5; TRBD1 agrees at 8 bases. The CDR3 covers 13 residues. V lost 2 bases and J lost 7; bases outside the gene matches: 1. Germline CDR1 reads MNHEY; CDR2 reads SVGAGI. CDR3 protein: CASSYGQGNTIYF. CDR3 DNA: TGTGCCAGCAGTTACGGACAGGGCAACACCATATATTTT.

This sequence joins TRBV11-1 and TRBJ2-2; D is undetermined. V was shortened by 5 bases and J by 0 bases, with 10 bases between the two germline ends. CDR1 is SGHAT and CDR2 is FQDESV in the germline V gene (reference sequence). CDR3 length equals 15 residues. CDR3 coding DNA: TGTGCCAGCAGCCGTTCGACCGCGAACACCGGGGAGCTGTTTTTT. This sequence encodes CASSRSTANTGELFF.

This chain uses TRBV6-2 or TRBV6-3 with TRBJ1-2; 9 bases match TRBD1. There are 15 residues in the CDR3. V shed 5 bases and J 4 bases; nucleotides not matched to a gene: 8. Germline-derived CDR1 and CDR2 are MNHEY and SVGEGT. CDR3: CASSPPGTGPYGYTF. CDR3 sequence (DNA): TGTGCCAGCAGTCCGCCGGGGACAGGGCCCTATGGCTACACCTTC.

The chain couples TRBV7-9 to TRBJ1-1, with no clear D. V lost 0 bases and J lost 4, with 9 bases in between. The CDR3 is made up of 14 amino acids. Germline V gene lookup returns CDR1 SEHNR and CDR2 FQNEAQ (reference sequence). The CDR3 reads CASSLAEVSTEAFF. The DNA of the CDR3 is TGTGCCAGCAGCTTAGCTGAGGTGAGCACTGAAGCTTTCTTT.

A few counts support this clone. As DNA, the CDR3 is TGTGCCAGCAGCTTAGAATCGGGGTACGAGCAGTACTTC. Translating gives CASSLESGYEQYF. The V and J genes are TRBV7-3 and TRBJ2-7; TRBD2 is a possible D gene (5 bases). The germline V gene encodes CDR1 SGHTA and CDR2 FQGTGA. The CDR3 extends over 13 amino acids. Trimming took off 2 bases at V and 4 bases at J, with 9 bases between the two ends.

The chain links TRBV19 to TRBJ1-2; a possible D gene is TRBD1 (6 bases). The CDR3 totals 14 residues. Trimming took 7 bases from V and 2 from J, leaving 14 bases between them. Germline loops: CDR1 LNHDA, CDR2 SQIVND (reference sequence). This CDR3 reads CASNFVTGNYGYTF. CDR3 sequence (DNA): TGTGCCAGTAATTTCGTAACAGGGAACTATGGCTACACCTTC.

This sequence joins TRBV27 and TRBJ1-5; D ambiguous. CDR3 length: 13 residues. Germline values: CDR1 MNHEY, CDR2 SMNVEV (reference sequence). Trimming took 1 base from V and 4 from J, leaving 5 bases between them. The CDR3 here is CASSLWENQPQHF. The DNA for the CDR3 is TGTGCCAGCAGTTTATGGGAGAATCAGCCCCAGCATTTT.

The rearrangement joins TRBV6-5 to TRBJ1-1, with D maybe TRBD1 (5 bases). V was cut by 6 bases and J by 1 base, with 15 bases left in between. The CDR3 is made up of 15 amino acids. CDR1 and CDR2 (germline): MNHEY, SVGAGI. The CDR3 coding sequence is TGTGCCAGCAGCCCCACCCAGGGATCGAACACTGAAGCTTTCTTT. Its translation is CASSPTQGSNTEAFF.

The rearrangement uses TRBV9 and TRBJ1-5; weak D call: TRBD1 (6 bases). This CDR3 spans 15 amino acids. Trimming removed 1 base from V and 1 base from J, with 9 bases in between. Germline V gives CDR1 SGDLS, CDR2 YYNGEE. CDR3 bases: TGTGCCAGCAGCGTAACAGGGCTGAGCAATCAGCCCCAGCATTTT. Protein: CASSVTGLSNQPQHF.

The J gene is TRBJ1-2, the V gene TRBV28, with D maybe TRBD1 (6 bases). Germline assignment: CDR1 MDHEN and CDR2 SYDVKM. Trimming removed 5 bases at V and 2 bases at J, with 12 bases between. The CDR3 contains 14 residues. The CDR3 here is CASSPGGRNYGYTF. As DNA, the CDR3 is TGTGCCAGCAGTCCGGGGGGCAGAAACTATGGCTACACCTTC.

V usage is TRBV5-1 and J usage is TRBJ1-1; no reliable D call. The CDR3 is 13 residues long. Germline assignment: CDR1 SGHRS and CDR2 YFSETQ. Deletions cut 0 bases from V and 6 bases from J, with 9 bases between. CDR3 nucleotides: TGCGCCAGCAGCTTGGGTGGCTGGGCTGAAGCTTTCTTT. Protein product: CASSLGGWAEAFF.

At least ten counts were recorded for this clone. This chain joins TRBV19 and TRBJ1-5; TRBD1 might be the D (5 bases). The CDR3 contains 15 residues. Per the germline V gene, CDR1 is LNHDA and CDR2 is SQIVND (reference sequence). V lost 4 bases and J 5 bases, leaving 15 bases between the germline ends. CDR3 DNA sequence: TGTGCCAGTAGTAATGGCGGACAAATTCATCAGCCCCAGCATTTT. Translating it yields CASSNGGQIHQPQHF.

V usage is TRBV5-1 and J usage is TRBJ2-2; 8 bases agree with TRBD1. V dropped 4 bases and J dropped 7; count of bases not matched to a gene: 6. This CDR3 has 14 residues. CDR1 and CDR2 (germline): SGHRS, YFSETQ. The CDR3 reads CASSRTGQDGELFF. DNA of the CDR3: TGCGCCAGCAGCCGGACAGGGCAGGACGGGGAGCTGTTTTTT.

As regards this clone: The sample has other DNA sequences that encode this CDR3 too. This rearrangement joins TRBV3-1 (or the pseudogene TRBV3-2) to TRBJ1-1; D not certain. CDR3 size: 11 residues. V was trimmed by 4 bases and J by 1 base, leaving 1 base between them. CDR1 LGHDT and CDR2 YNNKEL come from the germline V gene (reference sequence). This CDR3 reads CASSRNTEAFF. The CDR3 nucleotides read TGTGCCAGCAGCCGGAACACTGAAGCTTTCTTT.

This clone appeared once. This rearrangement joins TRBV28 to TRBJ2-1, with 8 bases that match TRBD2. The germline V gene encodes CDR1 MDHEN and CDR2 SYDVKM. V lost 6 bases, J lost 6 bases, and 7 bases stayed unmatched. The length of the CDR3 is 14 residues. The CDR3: CASRTGTRINEQFF. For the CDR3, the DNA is TGTGCCAGCAGAACCGGGACTAGGATCAATGAGCAGTTCTTC.

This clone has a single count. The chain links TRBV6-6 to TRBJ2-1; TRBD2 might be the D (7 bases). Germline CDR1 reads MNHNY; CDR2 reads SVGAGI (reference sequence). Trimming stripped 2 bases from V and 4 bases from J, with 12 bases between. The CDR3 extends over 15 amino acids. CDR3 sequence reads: CASSYEGGGYNEQFF. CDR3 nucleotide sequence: TGTGCCAGCAGTTACGAGGGGGGAGGGTACAATGAGCAGTTCTTC.

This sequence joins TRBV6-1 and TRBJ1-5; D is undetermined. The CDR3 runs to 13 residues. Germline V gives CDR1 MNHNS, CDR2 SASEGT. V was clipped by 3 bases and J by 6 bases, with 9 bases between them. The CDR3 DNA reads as TGTGCCAGCAGTGATCAAGGGATTCAGCCCCAGCATTTT. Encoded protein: CASSDQGIQPQHF.

CDR3 region: CSVGGGQGNIQYF. The CDR3 DNA reads as TGCAGCGTTGGGGGCGGGCAGGGAAACATTCAGTACTTC. The J gene is TRBJ2-4, the V gene TRBV29-1; D tentatively fits TRBD1 or TRBD2 (5 bases each). The germline V and J ends were trimmed by 4 bases and 6 bases, with 13 bases remaining between them. CDR1 SQVTM and CDR2 ANQGSEA come from the germline V gene. The CDR3 loop spans 13 amino acids.

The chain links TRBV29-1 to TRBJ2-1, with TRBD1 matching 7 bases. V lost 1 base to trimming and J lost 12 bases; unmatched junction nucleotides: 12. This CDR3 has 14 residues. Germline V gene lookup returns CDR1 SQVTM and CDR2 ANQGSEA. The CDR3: CSVEGKDRANSQFF. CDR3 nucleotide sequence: TGCAGCGTTGAAGGAAAAGACAGGGCTAACTCGCAGTTCTTC.

The CDR3 DNA reads TGTGCCAGTAGTGCGGGACCGCGCGGGGAGCAGTACTTC. Its translation is CASSAGPRGEQYF. The chain is built from TRBV19 and TRBJ2-7; possibly TRBD2 for D (6 bases). Germline V gene lookup returns CDR1 LNHDA and CDR2 SQIVND (reference sequence). This CDR3 has 13 amino acids. Trimming left V 5 bases short and J 7 bases short, with 15 bases between.

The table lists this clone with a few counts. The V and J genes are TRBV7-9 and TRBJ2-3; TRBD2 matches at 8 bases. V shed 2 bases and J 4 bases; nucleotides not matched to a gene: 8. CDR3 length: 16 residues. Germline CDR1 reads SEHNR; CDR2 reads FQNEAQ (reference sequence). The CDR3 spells CASSLSSGSRADTQYF. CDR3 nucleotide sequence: TGTGCCAGCAGCTTATCCAGCGGGAGTAGGGCAGATACGCAGTATTTT.

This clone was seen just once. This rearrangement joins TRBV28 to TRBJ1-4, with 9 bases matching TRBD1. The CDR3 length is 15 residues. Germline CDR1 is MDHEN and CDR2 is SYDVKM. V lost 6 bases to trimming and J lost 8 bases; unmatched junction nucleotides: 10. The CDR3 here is CASSEAGTGNEKLFF. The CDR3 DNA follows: TGTGCCAGCAGCGAAGCCGGGACAGGGAACGAAAAACTGTTTTTT.

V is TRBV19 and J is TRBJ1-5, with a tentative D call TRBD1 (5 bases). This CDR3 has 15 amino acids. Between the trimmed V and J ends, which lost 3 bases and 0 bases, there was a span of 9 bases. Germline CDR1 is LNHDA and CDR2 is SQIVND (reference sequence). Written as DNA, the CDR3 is TGTGCCAGTAGTATGGGCGGGGGTAGCAATCAGCCCCAGCATTTT. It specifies CASSMGGGSNQPQHF.

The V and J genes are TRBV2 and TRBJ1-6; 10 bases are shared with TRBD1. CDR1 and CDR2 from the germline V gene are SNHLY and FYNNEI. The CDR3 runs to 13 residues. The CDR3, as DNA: TGTGCAGTAACGGGACAGGGGAATTCACCCCTCCACTTT. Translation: CAVTGQGNSPLHF.

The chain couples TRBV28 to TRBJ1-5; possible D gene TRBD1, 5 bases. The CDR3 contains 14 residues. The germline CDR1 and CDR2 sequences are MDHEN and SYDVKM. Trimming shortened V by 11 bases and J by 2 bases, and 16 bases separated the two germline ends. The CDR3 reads CASTGRTGNQPQHF. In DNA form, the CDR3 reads TGTGCCTCCACAGGTCGGACGGGCAATCAGCCCCAGCATTTT.

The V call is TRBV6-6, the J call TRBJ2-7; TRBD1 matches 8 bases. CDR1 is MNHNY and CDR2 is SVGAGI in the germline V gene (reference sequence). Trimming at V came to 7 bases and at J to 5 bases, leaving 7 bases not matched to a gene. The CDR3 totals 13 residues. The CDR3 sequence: CASIQGAQNEQYF. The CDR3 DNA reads TGTGCCAGCATCCAGGGGGCGCAAAACGAGCAGTACTTC.

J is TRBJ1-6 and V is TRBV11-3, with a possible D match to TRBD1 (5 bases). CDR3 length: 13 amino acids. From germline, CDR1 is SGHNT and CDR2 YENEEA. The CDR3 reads CAARGVVNSPLHF. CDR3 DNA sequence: TGTGCTGCGAGGGGCGTAGTTAATTCACCCCTCCACTTT.

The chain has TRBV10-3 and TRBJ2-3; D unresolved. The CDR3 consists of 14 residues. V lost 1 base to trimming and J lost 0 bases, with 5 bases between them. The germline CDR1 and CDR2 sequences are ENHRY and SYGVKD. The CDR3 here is CAISEFGSTDTQYF. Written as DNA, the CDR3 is TGTGCCATCAGTGAGTTTGGGAGCACAGATACGCAGTATTTT.

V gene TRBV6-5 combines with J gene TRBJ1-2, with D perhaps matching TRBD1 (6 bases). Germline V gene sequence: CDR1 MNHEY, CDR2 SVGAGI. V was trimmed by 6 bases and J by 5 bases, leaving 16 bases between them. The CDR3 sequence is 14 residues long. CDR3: CASSKEGGAYGYTF. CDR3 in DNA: TGTGCCAGCAGCAAAGAGGGGGGCGCTTATGGCTACACCTTC.